This is a list of T cell receptor beta chains from one sample in a study of vaccination and CD4 T cells after COVID-19. A single record per CDR3 protein comes from TCRdb applying MiXCR to the PCR reads. The table includes approximately 30,000 distinct CDR3 sequences, under 65% detected once. This specimen was CD4+ T cells from blood, taken about 7 months after SARS-CoV-2 vaccination. Receptors originate from a human donor who had recovered from COVID-19. CDR3s include the opening cysteine and the closing phenylalanine or tryptophan. A D gene is named only where the DNA matches it firmly. For some rows the clone size is stated as once, few or many, or as a class when expanded; others skip it.

D gene,J gene,V gene,clone size,CDR3 protein,CDR3 DNA
-,TRBJ1-6,TRBV6-1,-,CASSEGRPNGNSPLYF,TGTGCCAGCAGTGAAGGCAGGCCTAACGGGAATTCACCCCTCTACTTT
TRBD1,TRBJ1-1,TRBV20-1,-,CSARTGTGGRNTEAFF,TGCAGTGCTAGAACCGGGACAGGGGGACGTAACACTGAAGCTTTCTTT
TRBD2,TRBJ2-3,TRBV6-1,few,CASSDILAGDLDTQYF,TGTGCCAGCAGTGATATCCTAGCGGGAGACCTGGATACGCAGTATTTT
-,TRBJ1-5,TRBV15,few,CATSRDGGGQPQHF,TGTGCCACCAGCAGAGATGGTGGGGGCCAGCCCCAGCATTTT
TRBD2,TRBJ2-1,TRBV12-3/TRBV12-4,-,CASNMGLAGPNNEQFF,TGTGCCAGCAATATGGGACTAGCGGGCCCCAACAATGAGCAGTTCTTC
TRBD1,TRBJ2-7,TRBV19,-,CASSSGQGVYEQYF,TGTGCCAGTAGTTCGGGACAGGGTGTCTACGAGCAGTACTTC
TRBD2,TRBJ2-1,TRBV20-1,-,CSASFRLAGGQVVDNEQFF,TGCAGTGCTAGTTTCCGGCTAGCGGGAGGGCAAGTTGTGGACAATGAGCAGTTCTTC
-,TRBJ1-2,TRBV20-1,-,CSARAYGEDGYTF,TGCAGTGCTAGAGCATATGGAGAGGATGGCTACACCTTC
TRBD2,TRBJ2-1,TRBV20-1,-,CSASSRDLAGGNEQFF,TGCAGTGCTAGTTCCCGCGACCTAGCGGGAGGGAATGAGCAGTTCTTC
TRBD1,TRBJ2-5,TRBV25-1,-,CASSELGQGTETQYF,TGTGCCAGCAGTGAATTGGGACAGGGGACGGAGACCCAGTACTTC
-,TRBJ1-5,TRBV20-1,-,CSARVGRNNQPQHF,TGCAGTGCTAGAGTGGGCAGAAACAATCAGCCCCAGCATTTT
-,TRBJ2-5,TRBV7-2,few,CASSLGGIPQETQYF,TGTGCCAGCAGCTTAGGCGGAATTCCCCAAGAGACCCAGTACTTC
TRBD1,TRBJ1-1,TRBV20-1,few,CSAREGARAAEAFF,TGCAGTGCTAGGGAGGGGGCGAGGGCCGCTGAAGCTTTCTTT
-,TRBJ2-2,TRBV20-1,few,CSAREHPNTGELFF,TGCAGTGCTAGGGAACATCCGAACACCGGGGAGCTGTTTTTT
TRBD2,TRBJ2-3,TRBV20-1,-,CSALAGGDTQYF,TGCAGTGCTCTAGCGGGAGGAGATACGCAGTATTTT
-,TRBJ1-1,TRBV20-1,-,CSARALNTASTEAFF,TGCAGTGCTAGAGCCCTCAACACGGCCAGCACTGAAGCTTTCTTT
TRBD1,TRBJ1-5,TRBV6-1,-,CASRRDRGINQPQHF,TGTGCCAGCAGACGGGACAGGGGGATCAATCAGCCCCAGCATTTT
-,TRBJ2-5,TRBV20-1,-,CSASWRQETQYF,TGCAGTGCTAGCTGGAGACAAGAGACCCAGTACTTC
-,TRBJ2-3,TRBV7-9,few,CASSFRTPDTQYF,TGTGCCAGCAGCTTCCGAACCCCCGATACGCAGTATTTT
-,TRBJ2-3,TRBV4-1,-,CASSQVKLEPDTQYF,TGCGCCAGCAGCCAAGTCAAACTCGAACCAGATACGCAGTATTTT
-,TRBJ2-5,TRBV24-1,-,CATSDRWYRETQYF,TGTGCCACCAGTGATAGGTGGTACCGGGAGACCCAGTACTTC
TRBD1,TRBJ1-6,TRBV20-1,few,CSARTGRIYSPLHF,TGCAGTGCTAGGACAGGGAGAATTTATTCACCCCTCCACTTT
-,TRBJ2-5,TRBV20-1,few,CSASPAGAGIGETQYF,TGCAGTGCTAGTCCGGCTGGCGCAGGGATCGGGGAGACCCAGTACTTC
TRBD1,TRBJ2-7,TRBV5-1,few,CASTPGTGYYEQYF,TGCGCCAGTACCCCCGGGACAGGGTACTACGAGCAGTACTTC
-,TRBJ2-7,TRBV21-1,-,CASSKAFGTGASYEQYF,-
-,TRBJ2-1,TRBV2,-,CASSLDANEQFF,TGTGCCAGCAGTCTAGACGCTAATGAGCAGTTCTTC
-,TRBJ2-7,TRBV5-4,-,CASSLSATPAQYF,TGTGCCAGCAGCTTGAGTGCAACCCCCGCGCAGTACTTC
-,TRBJ2-7,TRBV7-9,-,CASSLGVEQYF,TGTGCCAGCAGCTTAGGGGTCGAGCAGTACTTC
-,TRBJ2-7,TRBV21-1,-,CASSNRTTYEQYF,TGTGCCAGCAGCAATCGAACTACCTACGAGCAGTACTTC
TRBD1,TRBJ1-2,TRBV20-1,few,CSARVVAGGNYGYTF,TGCAGTGCTAGGGTCGTTGCAGGGGGTAACTATGGCTACACCTTC
TRBD1,TRBJ2-3,TRBV5-1,-,CASSLGTGGDTQYF,TGCGCCAGCAGCTTAGGGACAGGCGGAGATACGCAGTATTTT
TRBD2,TRBJ2-7,TRBV7-9,-,CASTRDYYEQYF,TGTGCCAGCACTAGGGACTACTACGAGCAGTACTTC
-,TRBJ2-5,TRBV20-1,few,CSARDPNRQETQYF,TGCAGTGCCCGGGACCCAAACCGACAAGAGACCCAGTACTTC
-,TRBJ2-2,TRBV28,-,CASSPGWELFF,TGTGCCAGCAGCCCAGGGTGGGAGCTGTTTTTT
-,TRBJ2-3,TRBV9,-,CASSVDSDTQYF,TGTGCCAGCAGCGTAGATTCCGATACGCAGTATTTT
-,TRBJ2-3,TRBV18,few,CASSTKTVGDTQYF,TGTGCCAGCTCAACCAAGACAGTTGGGGATACGCAGTATTTT
-,TRBJ2-7,TRBV6-5,-,CASSYRQGYEQYF,TGTGCCAGCAGTTACCGGCAGGGTTACGAGCAGTACTTC
TRBD1,TRBJ1-5,TRBV10-3,once,CASRHRLTGNQPQHF,TGTGCCAGCAGGCATCGACTGACAGGGAATCAGCCCCAGCATTTT
-,TRBJ2-1,TRBV24-1,-,CATSEGVNEQFF,TGTGCCACCAGCGAAGGGGTCAATGAGCAGTTCTTC
TRBD2,TRBJ2-1,TRBV20-1,-,CSAERTGGYNEQFF,TGCAGTGCGGAGCGGACGGGAGGATACAATGAGCAGTTCTTC
TRBD2,TRBJ2-7,TRBV20-1,once,CSASETSGGSYEQYF,TGCAGTGCTAGTGAAACTAGCGGGGGCTCCTACGAGCAGTACTTC
-,TRBJ2-7,TRBV7-3,-,CASSFNPGYEQYF,TGTGCCAGCAGCTTCAATCCAGGGTACGAGCAGTACTTC
-,TRBJ2-1,TRBV20-1,few,CSASWFWRDRPTEQFF,TGCAGTGCTAGTTGGTTCTGGCGGGATCGCCCCACGGAGCAGTTCTTC
-,TRBJ2-1,TRBV20-1,-,CSASLSRGNEQFF,TGCAGTGCTAGCCTCTCTAGGGGCAATGAGCAGTTCTTC
-,TRBJ1-2,TRBV20-1,few,CSALKPPGSAAPGGYTF,TGCAGTGCCCTCAAACCGCCGGGATCCGCGGCGCCCGGGGGCTACACCTTC
-,TRBJ1-6,TRBV6-5,few,CASSSMNSPLHF,TGTGCCAGCAGTTCTATGAATTCACCCCTCCACTTT
TRBD2,TRBJ2-1,TRBV7-9,-,CASSLLGRGTYNEQFF,TGTGCCAGCAGCTTACTCGGGCGGGGGACCTACAATGAGCAGTTCTTC
TRBD2,TRBJ2-7,TRBV11-2,once,CASSLGSGLASLSYEQYF,TGTGCCAGCAGCTTAGGATCCGGACTAGCGTCACTCTCCTACGAGCAGTACTTC
TRBD1,TRBJ2-5,TRBV6-1,-,CASSVRQGAYQETQYF,TGTGCCAGCAGTGTTCGGCAGGGGGCTTACCAAGAGACCCAGTACTTC
TRBD2,TRBJ2-7,TRBV7-8,-,CASSTRTSGSYEQYF,TGTGCCAGCAGCACAAGGACTAGCGGGAGTTACGAGCAGTACTTC
-,TRBJ2-3,TRBV6-1,-,CASSAFSGAPQYF,TGTGCCAGCAGTGCCTTTAGCGGAGCCCCTCAGTATTTT
-,TRBJ1-1,TRBV29-1,-,CSATTNTEAFF,TGCAGCGCCACAACGAACACTGAAGCTTTCTTT
-,TRBJ2-7,TRBV6-2/TRBV6-3,-,CASSYSMEGAYEQYF,TGTGCCAGCAGTTACTCGATGGAGGGCGCCTACGAGCAGTACTTC
TRBD2,TRBJ2-7,TRBV5-6,-,CASSLGIRGVYEQYF,TGTGCCAGCAGCTTGGGTATTCGGGGGGTCTACGAGCAGTACTTC
-,TRBJ2-7,TRBV7-6,-,CASSLTRDSYEQYF,TGTGCCAGCAGCTTAACCCGGGACTCGTACGAGCAGTACTTC